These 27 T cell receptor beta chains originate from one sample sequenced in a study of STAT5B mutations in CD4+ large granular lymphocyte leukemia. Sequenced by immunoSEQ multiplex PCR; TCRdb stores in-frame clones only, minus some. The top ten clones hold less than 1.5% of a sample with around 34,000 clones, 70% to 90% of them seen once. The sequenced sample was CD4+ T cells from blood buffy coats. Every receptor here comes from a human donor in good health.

The CDR3 here is CASSSQGGAEKLFF. The CDR3 coding sequence is TGTGCCAGCTCATCACAGGGAGGAGCTGAAAAACTGTTTTTT. The rearrangement links TRBV18 to TRBJ1-4; maybe TRBD1 (6 bases). The CDR3 is made up of 14 amino acids. Trimming shortened V by 5 bases and J by 7 bases, and 14 bases separated the two germline ends. From germline, CDR1 is KGHSH and CDR2 LQKENI.

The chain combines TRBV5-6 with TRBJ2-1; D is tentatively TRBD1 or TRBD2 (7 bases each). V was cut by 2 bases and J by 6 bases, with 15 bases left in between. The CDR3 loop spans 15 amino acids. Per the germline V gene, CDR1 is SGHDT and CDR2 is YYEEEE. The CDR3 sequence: CASSFMTGRGNEQFF. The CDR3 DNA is TGTGCCAGCAGCTTTATGACAGGGAGGGGCAATGAGCAGTTCTTC.

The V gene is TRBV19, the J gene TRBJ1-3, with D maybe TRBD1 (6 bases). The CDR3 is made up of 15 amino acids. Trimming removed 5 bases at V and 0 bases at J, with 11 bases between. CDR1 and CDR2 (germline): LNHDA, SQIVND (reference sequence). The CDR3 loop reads CASSQTGSSGNTIYF. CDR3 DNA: TGTGCCAGTAGTCAGACAGGAAGCTCTGGAAACACCATATATTTT.

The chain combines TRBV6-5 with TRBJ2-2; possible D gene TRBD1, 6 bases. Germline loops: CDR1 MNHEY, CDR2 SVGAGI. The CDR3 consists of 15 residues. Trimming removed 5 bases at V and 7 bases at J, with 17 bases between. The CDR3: CASSPTGTSGGELFF. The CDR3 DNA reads TGTGCCAGCAGTCCCACAGGGACCTCGGGCGGGGAGCTGTTTTTT.

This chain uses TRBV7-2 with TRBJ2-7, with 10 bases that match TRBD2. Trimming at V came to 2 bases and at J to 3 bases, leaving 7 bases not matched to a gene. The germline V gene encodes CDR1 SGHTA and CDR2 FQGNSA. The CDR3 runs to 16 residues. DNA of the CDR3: TGTGCCAGCAGCTTAATAACTAGCGGGAACCGCTACGAGCAGTACTTC. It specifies CASSLITSGNRYEQYF.

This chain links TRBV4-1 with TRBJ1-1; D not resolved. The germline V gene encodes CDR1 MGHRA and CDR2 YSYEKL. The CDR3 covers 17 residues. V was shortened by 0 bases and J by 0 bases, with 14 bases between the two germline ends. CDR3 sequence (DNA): TGCGCCAGCAGCCAAGATCGGGCCGTGGGTCTGAACACTGAAGCTTTCTTT. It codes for CASSQDRAVGLNTEAFF.

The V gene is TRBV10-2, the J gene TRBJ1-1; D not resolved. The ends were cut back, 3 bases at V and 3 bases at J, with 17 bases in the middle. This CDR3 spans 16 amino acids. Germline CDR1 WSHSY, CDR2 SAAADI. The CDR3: CASSELGRGLDTEAFF. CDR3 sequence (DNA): TGCGCCAGCAGTGAATTAGGCAGAGGGTTGGACACTGAAGCTTTCTTT.

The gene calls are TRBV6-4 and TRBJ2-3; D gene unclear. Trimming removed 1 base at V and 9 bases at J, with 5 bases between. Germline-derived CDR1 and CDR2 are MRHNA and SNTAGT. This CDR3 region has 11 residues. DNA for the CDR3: TGTGCCAGCAGTGACTACCAAACGCAGTATTTT. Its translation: CASSDYQTQYF.

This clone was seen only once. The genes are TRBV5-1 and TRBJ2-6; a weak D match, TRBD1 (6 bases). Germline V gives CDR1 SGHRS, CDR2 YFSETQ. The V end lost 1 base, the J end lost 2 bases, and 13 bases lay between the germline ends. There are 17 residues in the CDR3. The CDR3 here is CASSLSTQGPGANVLTF. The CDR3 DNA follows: TGCGCCAGCAGCTTGTCAACACAGGGCCCTGGGGCCAACGTCCTGACTTTC.

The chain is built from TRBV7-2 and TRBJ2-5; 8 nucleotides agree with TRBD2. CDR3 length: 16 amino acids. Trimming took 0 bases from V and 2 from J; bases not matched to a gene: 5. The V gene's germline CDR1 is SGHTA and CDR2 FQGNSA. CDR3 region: CASSLAHGRVQETQYF. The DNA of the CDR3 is TGTGCCAGCAGCTTAGCGCACGGGAGGGTACAAGAGACCCAGTACTTC.

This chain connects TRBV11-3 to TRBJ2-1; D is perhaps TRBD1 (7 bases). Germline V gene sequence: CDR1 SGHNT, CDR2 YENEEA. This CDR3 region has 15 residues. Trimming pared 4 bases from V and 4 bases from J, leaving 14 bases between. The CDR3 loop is CASSWGQGGYNEQFF. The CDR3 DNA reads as TGTGCCAGCAGCTGGGGGCAGGGGGGTTACAATGAGCAGTTCTTC. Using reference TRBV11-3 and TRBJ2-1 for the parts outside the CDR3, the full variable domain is EAGVVQSPRYKIIEKKQPVAFWCNPISGHNTLYWYLQNLGQGPELLIRYENEEAVDDSQLPKDRFSAERLKGVDSTLKIQPAELGDSAVYLCASSWGQGGYNEQFFGPGTRLTVL.

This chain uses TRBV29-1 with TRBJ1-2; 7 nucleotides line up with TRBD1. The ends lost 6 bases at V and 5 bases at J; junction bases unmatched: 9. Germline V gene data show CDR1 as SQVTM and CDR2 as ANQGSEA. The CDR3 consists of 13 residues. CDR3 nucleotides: TGCAGCGTATCCGGACAGGACCTATATGGCTACACCTTC. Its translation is CSVSGQDLYGYTF. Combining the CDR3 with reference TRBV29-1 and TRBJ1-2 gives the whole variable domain SAVISQKPSRDICQRGTSLTIQCQVDSQVTMMFWYRQQPGQSLTLIATANQGSEATYESGFVIDKFPISRPNLTFSTLTVSNMSPEDSSIYLCSVSGQDLYGYTFGSGTRLTVV.

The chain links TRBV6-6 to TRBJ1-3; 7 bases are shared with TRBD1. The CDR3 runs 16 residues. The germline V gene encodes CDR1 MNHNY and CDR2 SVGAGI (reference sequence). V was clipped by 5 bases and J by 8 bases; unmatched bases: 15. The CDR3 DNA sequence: TGTGCCAGCAGTCGCAACTCCGGGACAGCCCCTGACACCATATATTTT. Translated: CASSRNSGTAPDTIYF.

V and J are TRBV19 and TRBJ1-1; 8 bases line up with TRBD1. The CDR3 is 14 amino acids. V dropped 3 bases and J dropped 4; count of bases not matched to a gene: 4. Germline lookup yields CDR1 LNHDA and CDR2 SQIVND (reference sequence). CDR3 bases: TGTGCCAGTAGTATGAGGACAGGGATCACTGAAGCTTTCTTT. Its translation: CASSMRTGITEAFF.

Here the CDR3 reads CASSAPDRGSGNTIYF. CDR3 coding DNA: TGTGCCAGCAGCGCCCCGGACAGGGGCTCTGGAAACACCATATATTTT. The rearrangement uses TRBV9 and TRBJ1-3; 9 bases are a match to TRBD1. Looked up from germline, CDR1 is SGDLS and CDR2 is YYNGEE. Losses at the gene ends were 3 bases for V and 0 bases for J; bases not matched to a gene: 4. This CDR3 is built from 16 residues.

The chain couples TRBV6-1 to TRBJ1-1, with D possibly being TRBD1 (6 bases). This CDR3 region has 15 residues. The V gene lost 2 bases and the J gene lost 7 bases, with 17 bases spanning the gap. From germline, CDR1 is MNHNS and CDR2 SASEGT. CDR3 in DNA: TGTGCCAGCAGTGAAACAGGGAATTTAAGAATTGAAGCTTTCTTT. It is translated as CASSETGNLRIEAFF.

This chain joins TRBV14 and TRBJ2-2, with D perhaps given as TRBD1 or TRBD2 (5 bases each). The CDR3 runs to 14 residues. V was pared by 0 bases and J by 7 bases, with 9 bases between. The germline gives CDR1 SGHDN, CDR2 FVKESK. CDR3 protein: CASSQDWGIGELFF. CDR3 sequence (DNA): TGTGCCAGCAGCCAAGATTGGGGGATCGGGGAGCTGTTTTTT.

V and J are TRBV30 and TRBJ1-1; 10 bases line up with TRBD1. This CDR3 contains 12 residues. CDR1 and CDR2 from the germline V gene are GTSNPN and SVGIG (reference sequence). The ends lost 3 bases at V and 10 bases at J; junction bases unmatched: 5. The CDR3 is CAWSGQGGIAFF. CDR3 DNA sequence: TGTGCCTGGAGCGGACAGGGGGGGATAGCTTTCTTT.

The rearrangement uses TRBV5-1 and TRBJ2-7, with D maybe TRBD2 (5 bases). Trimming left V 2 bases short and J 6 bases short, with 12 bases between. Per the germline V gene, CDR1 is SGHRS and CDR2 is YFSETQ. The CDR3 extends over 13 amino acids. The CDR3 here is CASSLEGGSEQYF. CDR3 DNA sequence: TGCGCCAGCAGCTTAGAGGGTGGAAGCGAGCAGTACTTC.

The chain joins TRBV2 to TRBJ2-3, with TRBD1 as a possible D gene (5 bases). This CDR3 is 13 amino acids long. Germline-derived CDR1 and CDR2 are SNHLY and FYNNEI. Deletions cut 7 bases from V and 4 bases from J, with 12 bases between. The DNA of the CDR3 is TGTGCCAGCACAGCTGGCAGGGCAGATACGCAGTATTTT. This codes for CASTAGRADTQYF.

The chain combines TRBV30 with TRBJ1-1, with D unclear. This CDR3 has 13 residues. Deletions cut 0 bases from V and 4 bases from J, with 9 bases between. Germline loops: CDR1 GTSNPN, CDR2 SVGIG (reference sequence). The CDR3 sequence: CAWSVTGRTEAFF. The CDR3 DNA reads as TGTGCCTGGAGTGTAACCGGGCGCACTGAAGCTTTCTTT.

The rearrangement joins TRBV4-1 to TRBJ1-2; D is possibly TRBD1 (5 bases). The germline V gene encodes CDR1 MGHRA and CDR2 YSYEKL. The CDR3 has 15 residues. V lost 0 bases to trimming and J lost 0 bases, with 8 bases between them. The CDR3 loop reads CASSQDQGANYGYTF. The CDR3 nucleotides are TGCGCCAGCAGCCAAGATCAGGGAGCTAACTATGGCTACACCTTC.

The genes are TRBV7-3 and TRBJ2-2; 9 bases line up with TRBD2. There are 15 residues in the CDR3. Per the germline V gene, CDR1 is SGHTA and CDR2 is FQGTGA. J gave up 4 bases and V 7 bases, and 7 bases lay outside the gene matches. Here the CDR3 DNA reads TGTGCCAGCAACCAAGCGGGAGGCTCCACCGGGGAGCTGTTTTTT. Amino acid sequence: CASNQAGGSTGELFF.

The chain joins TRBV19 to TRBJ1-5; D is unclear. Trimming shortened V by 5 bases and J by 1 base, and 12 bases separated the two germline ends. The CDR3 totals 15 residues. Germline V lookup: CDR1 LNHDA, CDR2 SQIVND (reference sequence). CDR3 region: CASSGRRGSNQPQHF. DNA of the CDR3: TGTGCCAGTAGTGGGAGACGAGGGAGCAATCAGCCCCAGCATTTT.

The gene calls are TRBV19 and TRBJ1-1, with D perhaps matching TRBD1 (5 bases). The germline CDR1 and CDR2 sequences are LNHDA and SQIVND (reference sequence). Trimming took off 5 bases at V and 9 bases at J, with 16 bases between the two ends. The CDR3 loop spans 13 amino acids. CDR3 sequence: CASSDGHLVQAFF. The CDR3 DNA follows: TGTGCCAGTAGTGACGGACACCTTGTGCAAGCTTTCTTT.

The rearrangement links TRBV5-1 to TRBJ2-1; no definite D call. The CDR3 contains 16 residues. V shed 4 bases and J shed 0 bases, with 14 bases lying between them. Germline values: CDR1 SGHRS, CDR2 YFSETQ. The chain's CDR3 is CASSPIVRSSYNEQFF. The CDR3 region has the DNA TGCGCCAGCAGCCCCATCGTCCGGAGCTCCTACAATGAGCAGTTCTTC.

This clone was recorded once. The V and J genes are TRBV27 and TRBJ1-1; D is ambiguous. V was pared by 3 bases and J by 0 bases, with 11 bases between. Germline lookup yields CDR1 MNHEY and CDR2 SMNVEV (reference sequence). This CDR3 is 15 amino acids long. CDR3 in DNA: TGTGCCAGCAGTTTCTCGGAGGACCTGAACACTGAAGCTTTCTTT. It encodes CASSFSEDLNTEAFF.